Shown below are 27 T cell receptor beta chains from a single sample sequenced in a study of shared clonotypes between healthy human individuals. The data were produced by immunoSEQ multiplex PCR, yet TCRdb's version contains in-frame clones alone and is incomplete. The data show 450,000 to 600,000 clones, with less than 85% seen just once and 10% to 15% held by the top ten. The sequencing sample was made of PBMCs. Source of these receptors: a middle-aged woman in good health. Some clones in this sample may be carry-over from other donors' samples.

The V call is TRBV9, the J call TRBJ2-3; tentatively, D is TRBD1 (6 bases). Trimming shortened V by 4 bases and J by 6 bases, and 9 bases separated the two germline ends. The CDR3 is 12 amino acids. Germline V gene data show CDR1 as SGDLS and CDR2 as YYNGEE. The CDR3 sequence is CASSLRGDTQYF. The CDR3 bases are TGTGCCAGCAGCTTGAGGGGGGATACGCAGTATTTT.

V and J are TRBV27 and TRBJ2-1; D remains ambiguous. V shed 5 bases and J shed 8 bases, with 19 bases lying between them. This CDR3 spans 15 amino acids. Germline V CDR1 and CDR2: MNHEY, SMNVEV (reference sequence). The CDR3 DNA reads as TGTGCCAGCAGTCGCCCGGGCCCTCTTGGCTATGAGCAGTTCTTC. Its translation is CASSRPGPLGYEQFF.

The chain uses TRBV21-1 and TRBJ1-5. TRBV21-1 is an annotated pseudogene. The CDR3 length is 10 residues. The CDR3 loop reads CASLNQPQHF. The DNA for the CDR3 is TGTGCCAGCCTTAATCAGCCCCAGCATTTT.

The chain couples TRBV5-1 to TRBJ1-4; D perhaps matches TRBD1 (6 bases). The CDR3 has 18 residues. Germline V gives CDR1 SGHRS, CDR2 YFSETQ. With 0 bases removed from V and 0 bases from J, the gap between germline ends came to 15 bases. In DNA form, the CDR3 reads TGCGCCAGCAGCTTGGTACCACTACAGGGAGCAACTAATGAAAAACTGTTTTTT. Its translation is CASSLVPLQGATNEKLFF.

The V call is TRBV5-1, the J call TRBJ2-3; 13 bases line up with TRBD2. The CDR3 is 16 amino acids. Trimming took 3 bases from V and 2 from J; bases not matched to a gene: 3. Germline V gene lookup returns CDR1 SGHRS and CDR2 YFSETQ. CDR3 DNA sequence: TGCGCCAGCAGCTCGGGACTAGCGGGAATCACAGATACGCAGTATTTT. It specifies CASSSGLAGITDTQYF.

The rearrangement links TRBV4-3 to TRBJ2-3; D is unclear. CDR1 is LGHNA, CDR2 YSLEER, per germline. Trimming took off 1 base at V and 0 bases at J, with 14 bases between the two ends. The CDR3 loop spans 17 amino acids. CDR3 amino acids: CASSQGPGVTSTDTQYF. The CDR3 DNA sequence: TGCGCCAGCAGCCAAGGGCCTGGGGTAACTAGCACAGATACGCAGTATTTT.

The chain uses TRBV6-5 and TRBJ2-3, with 14 bases identical to TRBD2. CDR3 length: 15 residues. The V and J ends lost 6 bases and 11 bases, in that order; junction bases with no gene match: 10. The V gene's germline CDR1 is MNHEY and CDR2 SVGAGI. The CDR3 coding sequence is TGTGCCAGCAGGTCCGGGACTAGCGGGAGATTGGGGCAGTATTTT. Translation gives CASRSGTSGRLGQYF.

This clone was observed once. The chain carries TRBV20-1 and TRBJ2-7; unclear D gene. V was shortened by 3 bases and J by 6 bases, with 9 bases between the two germline ends. Germline values: CDR1 DFQATT, CDR2 SNEGSKA (reference sequence). The CDR3 runs 11 residues. The chain's CDR3 is CSARAGREQYF. CDR3 coding DNA: TGCAGTGCTAGGGCAGGACGCGAGCAGTACTTC.

J is TRBJ1-1 and V is TRBV5-4; 9 bases map to TRBD1. The CDR3 is made up of 15 amino acids. The V segment lost 4 bases and the J segment 4 bases; nucleotides outside the gene matches: 8. Germline CDR1 SGHNT, CDR2 YYREEE (reference sequence). The CDR3 is CASSRSGTGPTEAFF. DNA of the CDR3: TGTGCCAGCAGCCGCTCCGGGACAGGGCCCACTGAAGCTTTCTTT.

As regards this clone: This specimen includes other DNA sequences encoding the same CDR3. The V call is TRBV20-1, the J call TRBJ2-7; D uncertain. CDR1 DFQATT and CDR2 SNEGSKA come from the germline V gene (reference sequence). This CDR3 region has 10 residues. The germline V and J ends were trimmed by 3 bases and 3 bases, with 3 bases remaining between them. This CDR3 is CSASSYEQYF. In DNA, the CDR3 is TGCAGTGCTAGCAGCTACGAGCAGTACTTC.

This chain connects TRBV30 to TRBJ1-5; D may be TRBD1 (5 bases). The CDR3 spans 13 residues. V dropped 2 bases and J dropped 3 bases, with 8 bases sitting between them. CDR1 and CDR2 from the germline V gene are GTSNPN and SVGIG (reference sequence). The chain's CDR3 is CAWSQTDNQPQHF. CDR3 sequence (DNA): TGTGCCTGGAGTCAGACAGACAATCAGCCCCAGCATTTT.

V and J are TRBV7-2 and TRBJ1-5, with TRBD1 matching over 8 bases. CDR3 size: 14 residues. Losses at the gene ends were 1 base for V and 5 bases for J; bases not matched to a gene: 1. Germline-derived CDR1 and CDR2 are SGHTA and FQGNSA. The CDR3 loop reads CASSLVGQDQPQHF. The CDR3 DNA sequence: TGTGCCAGCAGCTTAGTGGGACAGGATCAGCCCCAGCATTTT.

The rearrangement links TRBV7-7 to TRBJ2-6, with a weak D call TRBD2 (5 bases). The CDR3 totals 14 residues. In germline, CDR1 is SSHAT, CDR2 FNYEAQ (reference sequence). The CDR3 nucleotides are TGTGCAAGCGGCAGGTTGTCTGGGGCCAACGTCCTGACTTTC. Amino acid sequence: CASGRLSGANVLTF. The full variable domain, with the rest looked up from reference TRBV7-7 and TRBJ2-6, is GAGVSQSPRYKVTKRGQDVTLRCDPISSHATLYWYQQALGQGPEFLTYFNYEAQPDKSGLPSDRFSAERPEGSISTLTIQRTEQRDSAMYRCASGRLSGANVLTFGAGSRLTVL.

The chain recombines TRBV30 with TRBJ2-7, with D perhaps TRBD1 or TRBD2 (5 bases each). The germline V and J ends were trimmed by 4 bases and 2 bases, with 15 bases remaining between them. Germline V gene sequence: CDR1 GTSNPN, CDR2 SVGIG (reference sequence). The CDR3 consists of 14 residues. The CDR3 DNA reads TGTGCCTGGACATGGGGGAGTGGTACCTACGAGCAGTACTTC. It codes for CAWTWGSGTYEQYF.

The chain recombines TRBV5-6 with TRBJ1-2; 9 nucleotides match TRBD1. The CDR3 spans 15 residues. The V and J ends lost 6 bases and 5 bases, in that order; junction bases with no gene match: 11. The germline V gene has CDR1 SGHDT and CDR2 YYEEEE. CDR3 DNA: TGTGCCAGCACCAAGGGACAGGGATTGTTTTATGGCTACACCTTC. Its translation is CASTKGQGLFYGYTF.

The chain couples TRBV28 to TRBJ2-1; D call uncertain. The CDR3 covers 14 residues. CDR1 and CDR2 (germline): MDHEN, SYDVKM. Trimming took 6 bases from V and 4 from J, leaving 13 bases between them. The CDR3 protein is CASRWSEVYNEQFF. CDR3 in DNA: TGTGCCAGCAGGTGGTCTGAGGTATACAATGAGCAGTTCTTC.

V gene TRBV27 combines with J gene TRBJ2-3; TRBD1 might be the D (5 bases). CDR3 length: 18 residues. The V end was cut by 8 bases, the J end by 3 bases, with 27 bases between. From germline, CDR1 is MNHEY and CDR2 SMNVEV (reference sequence). The DNA of the CDR3 is TGTGCCAGCCGGACATTCCTCGGACCCCGACAAGGAACAGATACGCAGTATTTT. This gives the protein CASRTFLGPRQGTDTQYF.

The V gene is TRBV2, the J gene TRBJ1-2; 10 positions agree with TRBD1. V gave up 4 bases and J gave up 8 bases; unmatched junction bases: 1. The CDR3 runs 12 residues. CDR1 SNHLY and CDR2 FYNNEI come from the germline V gene. This CDR3 is CASSGTGGGYTF. The CDR3 coding sequence is TGTGCCAGCAGTGGGACAGGGGGAGGCTACACCTTC.

This clone has a single count. V and J are TRBV28 and TRBJ2-1; D gene unclear. The germline gives CDR1 MDHEN, CDR2 SYDVKM. The CDR3 is 14 amino acids. V dropped 6 bases and J dropped 5 bases, with 14 bases sitting between them. The CDR3 DNA reads as TGTGCCAGCAGCACCCGGCGGATGAACAATGAGCAGTTCTTC. Translating gives CASSTRRMNNEQFF.

This clone was seen a single time. This chain joins TRBV7-9 and TRBJ2-1, with 12 bases fitting TRBD2. Trimming removed 5 bases from V and 6 bases from J; junction bases left unmatched: 5. The CDR3 covers 15 residues. From germline, CDR1 is SEHNR and CDR2 FQNEAQ (reference sequence). CDR3 in DNA: TGTGCCAGCAGCGCCATGACTAGCGGGAGCAATGAGCAGTTCTTC. It is translated as CASSAMTSGSNEQFF.

This rearrangement joins TRBV6-6 to TRBJ1-1; D might be TRBD1 (5 bases). This CDR3 is 14 amino acids long. CDR1 is MNHNY and CDR2 is SVGAGI in the germline V gene (reference sequence). The germline V and J ends were trimmed by 8 bases and 6 bases, with 19 bases remaining between them. The CDR3, as DNA: TGTGCCAGCCCCCCGGGGGGACTAATAGCTGAAGCTTTCTTT. This encodes CASPPGGLIAEAFF.

The J gene is TRBJ1-2, the V gene TRBV10-1; no clear D. The germline V gene encodes CDR1 WNHNN and CDR2 SYGVQD (reference sequence). The CDR3 is 8 amino acids. The CDR3 region has the DNA TGCGAAGGCCATGGCTACACCTTC. Its translation is CEGHGYTF.

In this sample, this clone turned up once. The chain combines TRBV6-1 with TRBJ2-5, with D tentatively TRBD2 (5 bases). Germline V gene data show CDR1 as MNHNS and CDR2 as SASEGT. Trimming pared 1 base from V and 7 bases from J, leaving 13 bases between. The CDR3 is made up of 14 amino acids. The CDR3 loop reads CASSEVGAWGTQYF. The CDR3 nucleotides are TGTGCCAGCAGTGAAGTGGGAGCTTGGGGGACCCAGTACTTC.

The CDR3 nucleotides read TGTGCCAGCAGCTTAGATCTCAGGGCCTACGAGCAGTACTTC. Encoded protein: CASSLDLRAYEQYF. The chain combines TRBV11-2 with TRBJ2-7, with a possible D match to TRBD1 (5 bases). CDR1 is SGHAT and CDR2 is FQNNGV in the germline V gene. The CDR3 has 14 amino acids. Trimming removed 0 bases at V and 2 bases at J, with 8 bases between.

This sequence joins TRBV30 and TRBJ1-2; a weak D match, TRBD1 (6 bases). The CDR3 has 13 amino acids. V was cut by 1 base and J by 3 bases, with 9 bases left in between. Germline CDR1 is GTSNPN and CDR2 is SVGIG (reference sequence). For the CDR3, the DNA is TGTGCCTGGAGTGAGGGGGAGGACTATGGCTACACCTTC. This codes for CAWSEGEDYGYTF.

The chain combines TRBV19 with TRBJ1-2, with TRBD1 matching over 7 bases. V lost 3 bases to trimming and J lost 2 bases; unmatched junction nucleotides: 12. Germline CDR1 and CDR2: LNHDA and SQIVND (reference sequence). This CDR3 spans 17 amino acids. The CDR3 loop is CASSIRTGSRLNYGYTF. The CDR3 DNA sequence: TGTGCCAGTAGTATCCGGACAGGATCCAGACTAAACTATGGCTACACCTTC.

The V call is TRBV28, the J call TRBJ1-2; the D is unclear. Germline V gene data show CDR1 as MDHEN and CDR2 as SYDVKM. With 3 bases removed from V and 7 bases from J, the gap between germline ends came to 6 bases. The CDR3 runs to 11 residues. The CDR3 is CASSFFFGYTF. In DNA, the CDR3 is TGTGCCAGCAGTTTCTTCTTTGGCTACACCTTC.